The clone carrying this T cell receptor beta chain was picked up many times. Its target is not known. The germline CDR1 and CDR2 sequences are MDHEN and SYDVKM. The CDR3 has 15 residues. Germline trimming cut 6 bases from V and 6 bases from J; bases unmatched to any gene: 4. Documented time point: patch test 1, 2 weeks after DPC sensitization. Treatment indicated: therapeutic diphenylcyclopropenone sensitization with weekly scalp DPC. This sample is part of a study of human T cells and chemical hapten exposure. In the library, unique molecular identifiers were attached to individual cDNA molecules. TCRdb analysed the RACE reads with MiXCR anew, one entry per CDR3 protein. The table shows under 150,000 distinct CDR3 sequences, with roughly an eighth occurring only once. Study-level findings and limits: Counts of TCRs above 1 in 1000 frequency stayed unchanged with DPC sensitization. Against controls, expanded TCRs gave rise to significantly more large CDR3 similarity clusters.

The chain carries TRBV28 and TRBJ2-1, with TRBD2 matching over 14 bases. This specimen was whole blood, taken in connection with sensitization to the hapten diphenylcyclopropenone (DPC). The source is a woman aged 45-60 years with alopecia areata. Some clones in this sample may be carry-over from other donors' samples. The CDR3 loop is CASRTGLAGANEQFF. CDR3 sequence (DNA): TGTGCCAGCAGGACGGGACTAGCGGGGGCCAATGAGCAGTTCTTC. The full variable domain, its missing parts supplied by reference TRBV28 and TRBJ2-1, is DVKVTQSSRYLVKRTGEKVFLECVQDMDHENMFWYRQDPGLGLRLIYFSYDVKMKEKGDIPEGYSVSREKKERFSLILESASTNQTSMYLCASRTGLAGANEQFFGPGTRLTVL.